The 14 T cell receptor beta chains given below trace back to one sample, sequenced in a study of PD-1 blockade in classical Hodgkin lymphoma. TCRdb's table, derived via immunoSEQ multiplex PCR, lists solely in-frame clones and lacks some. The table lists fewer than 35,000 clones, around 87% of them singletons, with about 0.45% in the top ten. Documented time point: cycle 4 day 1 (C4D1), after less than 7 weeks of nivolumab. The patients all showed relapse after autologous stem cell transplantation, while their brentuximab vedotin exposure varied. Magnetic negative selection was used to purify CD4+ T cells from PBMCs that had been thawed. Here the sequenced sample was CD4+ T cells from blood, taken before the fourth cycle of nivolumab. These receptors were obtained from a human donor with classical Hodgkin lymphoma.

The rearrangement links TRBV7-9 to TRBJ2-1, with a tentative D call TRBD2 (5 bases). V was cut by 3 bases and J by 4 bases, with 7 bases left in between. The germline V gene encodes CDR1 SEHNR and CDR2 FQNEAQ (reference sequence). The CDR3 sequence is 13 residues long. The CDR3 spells CASSLIAYNEQFF. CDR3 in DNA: TGTGCCAGCAGCTTGATAGCGTACAATGAGCAGTTCTTC.

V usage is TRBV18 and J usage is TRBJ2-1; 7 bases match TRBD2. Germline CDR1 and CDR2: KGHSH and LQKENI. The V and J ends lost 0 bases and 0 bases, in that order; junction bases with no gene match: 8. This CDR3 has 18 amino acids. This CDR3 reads CASSPPAPGLSSYNEQFF. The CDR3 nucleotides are TGTGCCAGCTCACCACCGGCCCCGGGACTAAGCTCCTACAATGAGCAGTTCTTC.

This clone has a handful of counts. CDR3 loop: CSVRDAQNQPQHF. The CDR3 DNA reads TGCAGCGTTCGGGACGCCCAAAATCAGCCCCAGCATTTT. This chain links TRBV29-1 with TRBJ1-5; D is perhaps TRBD1 (5 bases). Germline loops: CDR1 SQVTM, CDR2 ANQGSEA. The CDR3 runs to 13 residues. Trimming shortened V by 5 bases and J by 4 bases, and 12 bases separated the two germline ends.

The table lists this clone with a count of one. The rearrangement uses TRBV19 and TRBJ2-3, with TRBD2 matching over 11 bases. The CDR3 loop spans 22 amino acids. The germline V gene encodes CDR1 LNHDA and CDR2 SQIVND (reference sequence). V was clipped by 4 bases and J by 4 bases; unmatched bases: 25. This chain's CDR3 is CASSTNPGLAVLKWFIADTQYF. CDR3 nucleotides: TGTGCCAGTAGTACGAACCCGGGACTAGCGGTCTTGAAGTGGTTTATCGCAGATACGCAGTATTTT.

The DNA of the CDR3 is TGTGCCACCAGCAGATCCCCGACAGACGACGAGCAGTACTTC. It is translated as CATSRSPTDDEQYF. The rearrangement joins TRBV15 to TRBJ2-7; tentative D call: TRBD1 (5 bases). The V and J ends lost 2 bases and 5 bases respectively, with 13 bases between them. Germline V CDR1 and CDR2: LNHNV, YYDKDF (reference sequence). CDR3 length: 14 residues.

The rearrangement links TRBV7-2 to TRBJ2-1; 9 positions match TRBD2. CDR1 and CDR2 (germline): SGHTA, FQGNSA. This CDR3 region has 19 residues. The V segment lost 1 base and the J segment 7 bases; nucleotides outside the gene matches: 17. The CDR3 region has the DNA TGTGCCAGCAGCTTAGTTGGCGGGGGGGCGGTCCTCACACATAATGAGCAGTTCTTC. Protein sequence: CASSLVGGGAVLTHNEQFF. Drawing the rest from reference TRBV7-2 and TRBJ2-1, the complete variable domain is GAGVSQSPSNKVTEKGKDVELRCDPISGHTALYWYRQSLGQGLEFLIYFQGNSAPDKSGLPSDRFSAERTGGSVSTLTIQRTQQEDSAVYLCASSLVGGGAVLTHNEQFFGPGTRLTVL.

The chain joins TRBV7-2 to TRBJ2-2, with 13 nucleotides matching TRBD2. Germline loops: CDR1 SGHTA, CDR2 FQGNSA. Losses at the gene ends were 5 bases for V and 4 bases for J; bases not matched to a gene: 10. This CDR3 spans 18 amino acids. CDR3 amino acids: CASSLKGLAGVGTGELFF. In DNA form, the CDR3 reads TGTGCCAGCAGCCTTAAAGGACTAGCGGGGGTCGGCACCGGGGAGCTGTTTTTT. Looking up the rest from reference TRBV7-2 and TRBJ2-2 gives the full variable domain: GAGVSQSPSNKVTEKGKDVELRCDPISGHTALYWYRQSLGQGLEFLIYFQGNSAPDKSGLPSDRFSAERTGGSVSTLTIQRTQQEDSAVYLCASSLKGLAGVGTGELFFGEGSRLTVL.

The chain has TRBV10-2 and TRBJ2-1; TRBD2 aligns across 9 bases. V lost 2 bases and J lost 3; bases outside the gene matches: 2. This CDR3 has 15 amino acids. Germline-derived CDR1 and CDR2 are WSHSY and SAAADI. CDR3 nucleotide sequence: TGCGCCAGCAGTGAGGCTAGCGGGGTCTACAATGAGCAGTTCTTC. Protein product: CASSEASGVYNEQFF.

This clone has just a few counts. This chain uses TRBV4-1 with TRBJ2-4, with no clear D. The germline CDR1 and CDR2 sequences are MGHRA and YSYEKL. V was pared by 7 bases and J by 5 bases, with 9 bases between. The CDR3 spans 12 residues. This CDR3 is CASKARENIQYF. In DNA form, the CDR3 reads TGCGCCAGCAAAGCCAGAGAAAACATTCAGTACTTC.

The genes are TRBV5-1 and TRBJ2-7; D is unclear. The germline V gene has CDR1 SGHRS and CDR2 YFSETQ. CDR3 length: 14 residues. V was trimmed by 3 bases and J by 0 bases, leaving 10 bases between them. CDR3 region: CASSWTVSSYEQYF. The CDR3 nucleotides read TGCGCCAGCAGCTGGACCGTCAGCTCCTACGAGCAGTACTTC.

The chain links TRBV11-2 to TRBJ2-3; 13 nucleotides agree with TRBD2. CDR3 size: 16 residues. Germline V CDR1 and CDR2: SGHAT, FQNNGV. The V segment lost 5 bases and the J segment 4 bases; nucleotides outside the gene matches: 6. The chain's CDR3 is CASSKLAGGPPDTQYF. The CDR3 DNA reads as TGTGCCAGCAGCAAACTAGCGGGGGGGCCTCCAGATACGCAGTATTTT.

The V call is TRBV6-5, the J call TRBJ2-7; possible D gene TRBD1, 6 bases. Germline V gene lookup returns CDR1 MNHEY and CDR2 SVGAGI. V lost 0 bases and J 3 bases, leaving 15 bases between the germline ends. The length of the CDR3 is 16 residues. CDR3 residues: CASSYSPRQDLYEQYF. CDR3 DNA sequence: TGTGCCAGCAGTTACTCGCCCCGACAGGACCTCTACGAGCAGTACTTC.

CDR3 protein: CASSQDGQEVGTEAFF. The CDR3 DNA follows: TGTGCCAGCAGCCAAGACGGACAGGAAGTCGGCACTGAAGCTTTCTTT. This sequence joins TRBV4-2 and TRBJ1-1, with 7 bases lining up with TRBD1. With 0 bases clipped from V and 4 bases from J, the junction kept 8 bases outside the gene matches. The CDR3 totals 16 residues. CDR1 is LGHNA and CDR2 is YNFKEQ in the germline V gene.

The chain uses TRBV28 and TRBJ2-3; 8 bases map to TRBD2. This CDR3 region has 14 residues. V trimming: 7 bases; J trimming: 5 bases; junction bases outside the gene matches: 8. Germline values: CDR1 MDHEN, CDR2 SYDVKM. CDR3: CASTRRGERDTQYF. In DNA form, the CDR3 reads TGTGCCAGCACGCGGCGGGGGGAACGAGATACGCAGTATTTT.